The sequence of this T cell receptor (beta chain) was determined in a study of early T cells in non-severe SARS-CoV-2 infection. One entry per CDR3 protein, called by TCRdb with MiXCR from the 5' RACE reads. The sample has about 60,000 distinct CDR3 sequences; approximately 9% are singletons. This clonotype was counted many times. Material: whole blood. The receptor's source is an adult who was a healthcare worker with PCR-confirmed SARS-CoV-2 infection or an uninfected control (not recorded which).

CDR3 sequence reads: CASSSRRAGTGPYEQYF. Written as DNA, the CDR3 is TGTGCCAGCAGCTCCCGCAGGGCCGGGACAGGACCCTACGAGCAGTACTTC. This sequence joins TRBV7-8 and TRBJ2-7; 8 nucleotides match TRBD1. The CDR3 loop spans 17 amino acids. The germline CDR1 and CDR2 sequences are SGHVS and FQNEAQ. J gave up 2 bases and V 4 bases, and 13 bases lay outside the gene matches.